Following are 29 T cell receptor beta chains from one sample sequenced in a study of blood T cells in healthy people across ages. The use of a sample-barcoded 5' primer and a J-beta primer mix characterized a second PCR of roughly 6 to 11 cycles. One entry per CDR3 protein, called by TCRdb with MiXCR from the 5' RACE reads. Of hundreds of thousands of distinct CDR3 sequences detected, about 30% appear once; the ten largest clones hold approximately 15%. Sequencing was carried out using blood. These receptors all stem from a woman at least 80 years old in good health.

This chain uses TRBV5-1 with TRBJ2-4; D unclear. Germline V lookup: CDR1 SGHRS, CDR2 YFSETQ. The CDR3 sequence is 13 residues long. Trimming pared 4 bases from V and 6 bases from J, leaving 11 bases between. CDR3: CASSLQVGNIQYF. CDR3 nucleotide sequence: TGCGCCAGCAGCCTCCAGGTGGGAAACATTCAGTACTTC.

Written as DNA, the CDR3 is TGTGCCAGCAGCCGAACAGCTGGAGCTTTCTTT. Protein product: CASSRTAGAFF. The chain recombines TRBV7-9 with TRBJ1-1; no clear D gene. Germline CDR1 reads SEHNR; CDR2 reads FQNEAQ (reference sequence). Trimming cost V 5 bases and J 10 bases, with 11 bases left between them. This CDR3 is 11 amino acids long.

This clonotype turned up a few times. The gene calls are TRBV29-1 and TRBJ2-5, with D unresolved. Trimming left V 4 bases short and J 5 bases short, with 5 bases between. The germline V gene has CDR1 SQVTM and CDR2 ANQGSEA. The CDR3 contains 10 residues. The CDR3 sequence: CSVVRETQYF. For the CDR3, the DNA is TGCAGCGTTGTTCGTGAGACCCAGTACTTC.

In this sample, this clonotype turned up once. The chain carries TRBV4-1 and TRBJ2-3; the match to TRBD2 covers 9 bases. The ends lost 4 bases at V and 3 bases at J; junction bases unmatched: 14. The CDR3 runs to 18 residues. CDR1 is MGHRA, CDR2 YSYEKL, per germline. The DNA for the CDR3 is TGCGCCAGCAGCCCAAAGGACCAGCGGGGGGAAATGACAGATACGCAGTATTTT. This encodes CASSPKDQRGEMTDTQYF.

This clonotype was seen only a few times. V is TRBV7-9 and J is TRBJ2-5; perhaps TRBD1 as D (5 bases). Trimming took off 5 bases at V and 11 bases at J, with 33 bases between the two ends. Germline CDR1 reads SEHNR; CDR2 reads FQNEAQ (reference sequence). The CDR3 length is 18 residues. The CDR3 sequence is CASSAPMGKGSGHNEQYF. The CDR3 coding sequence is TGTGCCAGCAGCGCCCCAATGGGGAAGGGGTCCGGTCACAATGAGCAGTACTTC.

This clonotype came up many times. This chain joins TRBV27 and TRBJ2-1, with TRBD2 matching over 8 bases. V lost 5 bases, J lost 6 bases, and 6 bases stayed unmatched. The CDR3 covers 14 residues. Germline loops: CDR1 MNHEY, CDR2 SMNVEV (reference sequence). CDR3 in DNA: TGTGCCAGCAGTCCTACCACTAGCGGCAATGAGCAGTTCTTC. Translation gives CASSPTTSGNEQFF.

The rearrangement links TRBV5-1 to TRBJ1-1; no reliable D call. The CDR3 runs to 12 residues. V was clipped by 5 bases and J by 4 bases, with 9 bases between them. The germline gives CDR1 SGHRS, CDR2 YFSETQ. CDR3 sequence: CASSFPGTEAFF. CDR3 sequence (DNA): TGCGCCAGCAGTTTTCCGGGCACTGAAGCTTTCTTT.

This chain connects TRBV7-9 to TRBJ2-3; 14 nucleotides align to TRBD2. The trim removed 4 bases at V and 4 bases at J, leaving 4 bases unmatched. The CDR3 is made up of 16 amino acids. The germline gives CDR1 SEHNR, CDR2 FQNEAQ (reference sequence). The CDR3 loop reads CASSSGLAGVSDTQYF. The CDR3 DNA reads as TGTGCCAGCAGCTCGGGACTAGCGGGAGTATCAGATACGCAGTATTTT.

This clonotype was recorded a few times. The chain carries TRBV11-2 and TRBJ2-2; D perhaps matches TRBD2 (6 bases). From germline, CDR1 is SGHAT and CDR2 FQNNGV. The CDR3 contains 13 residues. Trimming cost V 1 base and J 7 bases, with 7 bases left between them. The CDR3 reads CASSLGRGGELFF. As DNA, the CDR3 is TGTGCCAGCAGCTTAGGGCGGGGCGGGGAGCTGTTTTTT.

This clonotype was picked up many times. The rearrangement uses TRBV12-3 or TRBV12-4 and TRBJ2-3, with D possibly being TRBD1 (7 bases). This CDR3 spans 14 amino acids. Deletions cut 6 bases from V and 6 bases from J, with 16 bases between. The CDR3 DNA sequence: TGTGCCAGCAGACTACAGGGGAGGCCGGATACGCAGTATTTT. Amino acids: CASRLQGRPDTQYF.

In its sample, this clonotype was seen a few times. The chain employs TRBV24-1 and TRBJ1-5; 7 bases are a match to TRBD1. CDR1 KGHDR and CDR2 SFDVKD come from the germline V gene. V was pared by 7 bases and J by 5 bases, with 7 bases of the junction left unmatched. The CDR3 runs 14 residues. Written as DNA, the CDR3 is TGTGCCACCAGCAACCAGACAGGGCATCAGCCCCAGCATTTT. It codes for CATSNQTGHQPQHF.

Details on this clonotype: This sequence may be a read error, since a much larger clone differs from it by one base. The V gene is TRBV25-1, the J gene TRBJ1-1; no reliable D call. V lost 5 bases and J 6 bases, leaving 16 bases between the germline ends. The CDR3 runs 14 residues. The germline V gene encodes CDR1 MGHDK and CDR2 SYGVNS. CDR3 protein: CASSPLRGVAEAFF. The CDR3, as DNA: TGTGCCAGCAGTCCCCTCCGGGGTGTCGCTGAAGCTTTCTTT.

The chain uses TRBV12-3 or TRBV12-4 and TRBJ2-3; 7 nucleotides agree with TRBD2. V shed 6 bases and J 4 bases; nucleotides not matched to a gene: 7. The CDR3 runs 14 residues. This chain's CDR3 is CASSSPTSADTQYF. CDR3 nucleotide sequence: TGTGCCAGCAGCTCCCCCACTAGCGCAGATACGCAGTATTTT.

Worth noting for this clonotype: A much larger clone lies one base from this, so it may be a read error. The CDR3 nucleotides read TGTGCCAGCAGTAGATCGGGGCGGCCCATCGGCTACACCTTC. Translation gives CASSRSGRPIGYTF. J is TRBJ1-2 and V is TRBV28, with D perhaps matching TRBD1 (5 bases). This CDR3 is built from 14 residues. Per germline, CDR1 MDHEN and CDR2 SYDVKM. Trimming took 5 bases from V and 8 from J, leaving 18 bases between them.

The CDR3 DNA follows: TGCAGTGCTAGCGGGACAGGGGGCAATGAGCAGTTCTTC. This gives the protein CSASGTGGNEQFF. The chain links TRBV20-1 to TRBJ2-1; 11 bases are shared with TRBD1. The CDR3 runs 13 residues. Germline CDR1 is DFQATT and CDR2 is SNEGSKA (reference sequence). The J segment lost 6 bases and the V segment lost 3 bases, leaving 1 base of the junction unmatched.

In this sample, this clonotype turned up a few times. This may arise from a read error, as a much more abundant clone is one base away. The chain couples TRBV5-1 to TRBJ2-7; D unresolved. The germline V gene encodes CDR1 SGHRS and CDR2 YFSETQ. The CDR3 has 15 amino acids. V was shortened by 2 bases and J by 4 bases, with 16 bases between the two germline ends. CDR3 coding DNA: TGCGCCAGCAGCTTCCAATTTTCGGAGTGGTACGAGCAGTACTTC. Translated: CASSFQFSEWYEQYF.

This clonotype has ten or more counts. The chain combines TRBV6-2 or TRBV6-3 with TRBJ2-7; D gene unclear. Germline loops: CDR1 MNHEY, CDR2 SVGEGT. With 1 base removed from V and 4 bases from J, the gap between germline ends came to 5 bases. This CDR3 has 12 amino acids. The CDR3, as DNA: TGTGCCAGCAGTTACTGGGGTTACGAGCAGTACTTC. Translated, it gives CASSYWGYEQYF.

The chain is built from TRBV7-8 and TRBJ1-5, with a tentative D call TRBD1 (5 bases). Looked up from germline, CDR1 is SGHVS and CDR2 is FQNEAQ. Trimming cost V 5 bases and J 5 bases, with 16 bases left between them. The CDR3 covers 15 residues. The CDR3 bases are TGTGCCAGCAGCCAAGCCGGGGCCTGGGATCAGCCCCAGCATTTT. Protein: CASSQAGAWDQPQHF.

The CDR3 DNA reads as TGCAGTGCTAGTTACACTGAAGCTTTCTTT. As protein: CSASYTEAFF. V is TRBV20-1 and J is TRBJ1-1; D is ambiguous. The ends were cut back, 3 bases at V and 3 bases at J, with 2 bases in the middle. CDR1 and CDR2 (germline): DFQATT, SNEGSKA (reference sequence). This CDR3 has 10 residues.

This clonotype appeared many times. The rearrangement links TRBV20-1 to TRBJ2-4; 10 bases map to TRBD1. The CDR3 has 14 amino acids. Trimming at V came to 5 bases and at J to 5 bases, leaving 6 bases not matched to a gene. CDR1 DFQATT and CDR2 SNEGSKA come from the germline V gene (reference sequence). The CDR3 is CSAEGQGMENIQYF. The CDR3 DNA reads TGCAGTGCTGAGGGACAGGGGATGGAAAACATTCAGTACTTC.

This clonotype showed up many times. The V call is TRBV27, the J call TRBJ1-2, with TRBD1 matching over 8 bases. Losses at the gene ends were 6 bases for V and 6 bases for J; bases not matched to a gene: 6. Germline V gene lookup returns CDR1 MNHEY and CDR2 SMNVEV (reference sequence). This CDR3 is built from 13 residues. CDR3 DNA sequence: TGTGCCAGCAGCCACAGGGGGGAGCATGGCTACACCTTC. Amino acids: CASSHRGEHGYTF.

This clonotype was seen many times. This chain's CDR3 is CASSLFTGTVGGYTF. CDR3 coding DNA: TGTGCCAGCAGTTTGTTCACCGGGACAGTCGGCGGCTACACCTTC. The V and J genes are TRBV27 and TRBJ1-2; TRBD1 matches at 7 bases. The junction had 12 bases not matched to a gene; V was cut back by 3 bases and J by 8 bases. The CDR3 sequence is 15 residues long. CDR1 MNHEY and CDR2 SMNVEV come from the germline V gene (reference sequence).

In this sample, this clonotype turned up many times. The chain joins TRBV7-2 to TRBJ2-1; the match to TRBD2 covers 7 bases. The CDR3 is 15 residues long. Germline lookup yields CDR1 SGHTA and CDR2 FQGNSA. With V trimmed by 5 bases and J by 7 bases, 11 bases remained unmatched. CDR3 sequence reads: CASSLGTISYNEQFF. The DNA of the CDR3 is TGTGCCAGCAGCCTCGGGACTATTTCTTATAATGAGCAGTTCTTC.

This clonotype was seen repeatedly, ten times or more. V gene TRBV7-2 combines with J gene TRBJ1-2, with D hard to call. The CDR3 length is 13 residues. The germline V and J ends were trimmed by 5 bases and 8 bases, with 15 bases remaining between them. The germline V gene has CDR1 SGHTA and CDR2 FQGNSA. CDR3 sequence reads: CASSPRTGGGYTF. In DNA, the CDR3 is TGTGCCAGCAGCCCACGGACGGGTGGGGGCTACACCTTC.

The chain joins TRBV7-2 to TRBJ2-3, with 9 bases matching TRBD2. CDR1 and CDR2 (germline): SGHTA, FQGNSA. V lost 4 bases, J lost 1 base, and 9 bases stayed unmatched. The CDR3 contains 17 residues. The CDR3, as DNA: TGTGCCAGCAGCTCCGTGGGCGGGGGGGCTGGCACAGATACGCAGTATTTT. This encodes CASSSVGGGAGTDTQYF.

The chain joins TRBV7-2 to TRBJ2-5; either TRBD1 or TRBD2 may fit D (6 bases each). The CDR3 is made up of 14 amino acids. Trimming stripped 4 bases from V and 4 bases from J, with 13 bases between. CDR1 and CDR2 (germline): SGHTA, FQGNSA. The CDR3 bases are TGTGCCAGCAGCTATAACCGGGGGCTAGAGACCCAGTACTTC. This translates into CASSYNRGLETQYF.

This clonotype was counted many times. This chain connects TRBV7-2 to TRBJ2-5, with D perhaps matching TRBD1 or TRBD2 (6 bases each). CDR1 and CDR2 (germline): SGHTA, FQGNSA. The CDR3 is 14 amino acids. V lost 5 bases to trimming and J lost 7 bases, with 17 bases between them. The CDR3 protein is CASSPGLEGGTQYF. CDR3 nucleotide sequence: TGTGCCAGCAGCCCAGGACTGGAGGGGGGGACCCAGTACTTC.

A few counts support this clonotype. Being one base from a much bigger clone, this may be a read error. V is TRBV5-4 and J is TRBJ2-5; 12 bases fit TRBD2. Trimming took 4 bases from V and 11 from J; bases not matched to a gene: 15. Germline V gene lookup returns CDR1 SGHNT and CDR2 YYREEE (reference sequence). There are 16 residues in the CDR3. As DNA, the CDR3 is TGTGCCAGCAGCGGCAGGACTAGCGGGATAAAGGATGAGCAGTACTTC. It encodes CASSGRTSGIKDEQYF.

This clonotype was observed many times. The chain joins TRBV7-2 to TRBJ2-3; the D gene is possibly TRBD2 (6 bases). This CDR3 has 19 amino acids. In germline, CDR1 is SGHTA, CDR2 FQGNSA. Trimming cost V 2 bases and J 0 bases, with 21 bases left between them. CDR3 in amino acids: CASSLTLPWGETSTDTQYF. The CDR3 DNA reads TGTGCCAGCAGCTTAACCCTCCCTTGGGGGGAGACTAGCACAGATACGCAGTATTTT.